These T cell receptor beta chains were read from a single sample in a study of T cell repertoires in cytomegalovirus infection. Which antigens these TCRs recognize remains unknown. In TCRdb, the reads were re-called with MiXCR into one record per CDR3 protein. This table has about 700,000 distinct CDR3 sequences, roughly 36% appearing once. Here the sequenced sample was cultured PBMCs, taken from culture after CMV antigen stimulation. The source is a human donor in good health (CMV status not recorded). Some clones in this sample may be carry-over from other donors' samples. Each CDR3 is given with its conserved first and last residue. The order of the fields is D gene, J gene, V gene, clone size, CDR3 DNA, CDR3 protein. The D gene is left open where the match is weak. Some rows mark clone size as missing; the rest say once, few, many or name a class of expanded clone.

>.|TRBJ2-1|TRBV7-6|few
TGTGCCAGCGGCGGGAAGAATGAGCAGTTCTTC
CASGGKNEQFF
>TRBD2|TRBJ2-7|TRBV6-1|.
TGTGCCAGCCCACCCCCGGGGGGGCCGATTACCGAGCAGTACTTC
CASPPPGGPITEQYF
>.|TRBJ2-7|TRBV10-3|few
TGTGCCATCAGTATAGGGACATCGCAAGGTAGCGAGCAGTACTTC
CAISIGTSQGSEQYF
>TRBD1|TRBJ2-3|TRBV29-1|.
TGCAGCGTTGGAAGGGGGCGAGGCACAGATACGCAGTATTTT
CSVGRGRGTDTQYF
>.|TRBJ2-5|TRBV7-2|.
TGTGCCAGCAGCCACCCCTGGGAGACCCAGTACTTC
CASSHPWETQYF
>TRBD1|TRBJ2-1|TRBV5-1|.
TGCGCCAGCAGCTTGGCGCAGGGGGCATGGGATGAGCAGTTCTTC
CASSLAQGAWDEQFF
>.|TRBJ2-1|TRBV2|.
TGTGCCAGCAGTGAATATACTGAGCAGTTCTTC
CASSEYTEQFF
>TRBD2|TRBJ2-3|TRBV30|once
TGTGCCTGGAGTTGGGGAGGGGGCACAGATACGCAGTATTTT
CAWSWGGGTDTQYF
>TRBD2|TRBJ2-7|TRBV7-8|few
TGTGCCAGCAGCAAGCGGGAGTACCACGAGCAGTACTTC
CASSKREYHEQYF
>.|TRBJ2-7|TRBV27|few
TGTGCCAGCAGTCCAAACCCCGGGGCCTACGAGCAGTACTTC
CASSPNPGAYEQYF
>.|TRBJ2-7|TRBV28|.
TGTGCCAGCAACCCGACAAGGACGTTCAACGAGCAGTACTTC
CASNPTRTFNEQYF
>TRBD1|TRBJ1-5|TRBV12-3/TRBV12-4|.
TGTGCCAGCAGGTTGGGACAGGGTTTTCAGCCCCAGCATTTT
CASRLGQGFQPQHF
>.|TRBJ2-3|TRBV5-1|.
TGCGCCAGCAGCTTGACCGGTTTGGGACGAAATACGCAGTATTTT
CASSLTGLGRNTQYF
>.|TRBJ2-1|TRBV6-1|.
TGTGCCAGCATGAGAGGGGGGCCCGCCTACAATGAGCAGTTCTTC
CASMRGGPAYNEQFF
>.|TRBJ2-7|TRBV6-1|few
TGTGCCAGCACTAAATCCGGACAGCACTACGAGCAGTACTTC
CASTKSGQHYEQYF
>TRBD1|TRBJ2-7|TRBV20-1|.
TGCAGTGCTGGGACAGGTTTGCACGAGCAGTACTTC
CSAGTGLHEQYF
>TRBD1|TRBJ1-2|TRBV20-1|few
TGCAGTGCTAGTCTTCCAGGGGGTGGCTACACCTTC
CSASLPGGGYTF
>TRBD2|TRBJ2-2|TRBV19|few
TGTGCCAGTAGTACGGGACTAGCGGGGGGAGAGCACACCGGGGAGCTGTTTTTT
CASSTGLAGGEHTGELFF
>.|TRBJ1-5|TRBV6-5|few
TGTGCCAGCAGGCTACCTTTGGGGTCGGGTCAGCCCCAGCATTTT
CASRLPLGSGQPQHF
>.|TRBJ1-1|TRBV2|.
TGTGCCAGCAGGCAGGATGGAAACACTGAAGCTTTCTTT
CASRQDGNTEAFF
>.|TRBJ2-3|TRBV12-3/TRBV12-4|few
TGTGCCACCAAAGGGGCTAGAACAGATACGCAGTATTTT
CATKGARTDTQYF
>TRBD2|TRBJ2-7|TRBV7-9|few
TGTGCCAGCAGCAGTACTAGCGGGGCTTTCGTTTACGAGCAGTACTTC
CASSSTSGAFVYEQYF
>.|TRBJ1-2|TRBV4-2|few
TGTGCCAGCAGCCAAGATGCGGCGACTAACTATGGCTACACCTTC
CASSQDAATNYGYTF
>.|TRBJ1-1|TRBV7-8|many
TGTGCCAGCAGAGCAACAGGGCTGAGGGAAGCTTTCTTT
CASRATGLREAFF